This T cell receptor beta chain was found in a study of cytomegalovirus exposure and HLA in healthy donors. Study information: Some 180 million T cells yielded more than 90 million unique TCR beta sequences in earlier analysis.

Regarding this clone: The antigen remains undetermined.

The PCR ran on 60 Vbeta and 13 Jbeta primers. TCRdb keeps only in-frame clones here, not all; method: immunoSEQ multiplex PCR. Of some 120,000 clones listed, more than 65% are singletons. The CDR3 has 14 residues. Germline CDR1 reads SGHDT; CDR2 reads YYEEEE. V was clipped by 2 bases and J by 8 bases; unmatched bases: 3. Overall study results and limits: Among CMV-associated TCR beta chains, most appeared HLA-restricted in a later analysis.

This sequence originates from a man aged 18 to 29 in good health and CMV-seropositive. Sequencing used PBMCs. V and J are TRBV5-6 and TRBJ2-1; 11 bases fit TRBD2. CDR3 loop: CASSFLAGGYEQFF. CDR3 sequence (DNA): TGTGCCAGCAGCTTCCTAGCGGGAGGTTATGAGCAGTTCTTC.